A single sample is the source of the 12 T cell receptor beta chains below, sequenced in a study of early T cells in non-severe SARS-CoV-2 infection. TCRdb re-called the 5' RACE reads with MiXCR, one entry per CDR3 protein. There are approximately 76,000 distinct CDR3 sequences in the sample; about an eighth occur only once, and roughly 1.3% lies in the top ten. The sequenced sample was whole blood. Receptor source: an adult who was a healthcare worker with PCR-confirmed SARS-CoV-2 infection or an uninfected control (not recorded which).

Many counts were recorded for this clonotype. This chain links TRBV3-1 with TRBJ2-1, with 11 bases matching TRBD2. Germline CDR1 LGHDT, CDR2 YNNKEL (reference sequence). This CDR3 is built from 15 residues. The V and J ends lost 6 bases and 5 bases, in that order; junction bases with no gene match: 6. CDR3 loop: CASSPIAGGHNEQFF. CDR3 bases: TGTGCCAGCAGTCCTATAGCGGGAGGGCACAATGAGCAGTTCTTC.

The V gene is TRBV12-3 or TRBV12-4, the J gene TRBJ2-6, with TRBD2 matching 8 bases. CDR3 length: 15 residues. V was clipped by 5 bases and J by 2 bases; unmatched bases: 2. In DNA, the CDR3 is TGTGCCAGCAGTCCGACTAGCGCTGGGGCCAACGTCCTGACTTTC. Translation: CASSPTSAGANVLTF.

This clonotype was recorded at least ten times. The V gene is TRBV11-2, the J gene TRBJ1-1, with a possible D match to TRBD1 (5 bases). This CDR3 has 17 amino acids. V dropped 0 bases and J dropped 2 bases, with 16 bases sitting between them. Germline V gene data show CDR1 as SGHAT and CDR2 as FQNNGV. The CDR3 bases are TGTGCCAGCAGCTTAGATATGGGGCTCAGGGCTAACACTGAAGCTTTCTTT. As protein: CASSLDMGLRANTEAFF.

The rearrangement uses TRBV29-1 and TRBJ1-1; 11 nucleotides agree with TRBD1. Germline V gives CDR1 SQVTM, CDR2 ANQGSEA. The CDR3 covers 12 residues. V was pared by 7 bases and J by 4 bases, with 2 bases of the junction left unmatched. The CDR3 sequence is CSGTGGGTEAFF. The DNA for the CDR3 is TGCAGCGGGACAGGGGGCGGCACTGAAGCTTTCTTT.

The chain is built from TRBV28 and TRBJ2-1; D possibly uses TRBD1 or TRBD2 (7 bases each). Germline CDR1 is MDHEN and CDR2 is SYDVKM. The CDR3 runs 15 residues. V was pared by 4 bases and J by 1 base, with 11 bases between. The CDR3 nucleotides are TGTGCCAGCAGTTCTCAGGGGGGGTCCTACAATGAGCAGTTCTTC. It codes for CASSSQGGSYNEQFF.

This clonotype was recorded many times. The V gene is TRBV5-6, the J gene TRBJ1-1; TRBD1 is a possible D gene (5 bases). The CDR3 is 13 residues long. Germline V lookup: CDR1 SGHDT, CDR2 YYEEEE. V was shortened by 7 bases and J by 4 bases, with 14 bases between the two germline ends. The CDR3 protein is CASCGTDCTEAFF. DNA for the CDR3: TGTGCCAGCTGCGGGACGGACTGCACTGAAGCTTTCTTT. The full variable domain, with the rest looked up from reference TRBV5-6 and TRBJ1-1, is DAGVTQSPTHLIKTRGQQVTLRCSPKSGHDTVSWYQQALGQGPQFIFQYYEEEERQRGNFPDRFSGHQFPNYSSELNVNALLLGDSALYLCASCGTDCTEAFFGQGTRLTVV.

This clonotype was counted ten times or more. This chain joins TRBV6-2 or TRBV6-3 and TRBJ1-1, with D tentatively TRBD1 (6 bases). Deletions cut 7 bases from V and 8 bases from J, with 14 bases between. Germline CDR1 and CDR2: MNHEY and SVGEGT. CDR3 length: 12 amino acids. DNA for the CDR3: TGTGCCAGCACCAAAGGGACACAAGAAGCTTTCTTT. It translates to CASTKGTQEAFF.

This clonotype has ten or more counts. The rearrangement joins TRBV5-4 to TRBJ2-2; no firm D call. CDR1 and CDR2 (germline): SGHNT, YYREEE (reference sequence). This CDR3 comprises 13 residues. V lost 4 bases and J 5 bases, leaving 9 bases between the germline ends. Here the CDR3 DNA reads TGTGCCAGCAGCCCGCCCCGGACCGGGGAGCTGTTTTTT. Its protein is CASSPPRTGELFF.

The chain is built from TRBV18 and TRBJ2-1, with TRBD1 matching over 7 bases. V lost 6 bases, J lost 1 base, and 3 bases stayed unmatched. Germline CDR1 reads KGHSH; CDR2 reads LQKENI. The CDR3 covers 14 residues. CDR3 sequence reads: CASSETGSYNEQFF. The CDR3 bases are TGTGCCAGCTCCGAGACAGGGTCCTACAATGAGCAGTTCTTC.

The sample holds a few counts of this clonotype. This sequence joins TRBV12-5 and TRBJ1-1; TRBD1 is a possible D gene (6 bases). V dropped 0 bases and J dropped 1 base, with 9 bases sitting between them. The CDR3 runs 15 residues. Looked up from germline, CDR1 is LGHNT and CDR2 is FRNRAP. CDR3 nucleotide sequence: TGTGCTAGTGGTTTGGTTGGGGGGGCGAACACTGAAGCTTTCTTT. Translated: CASGLVGGANTEAFF.

The chain has TRBV5-1 and TRBJ2-1; D call uncertain. CDR1 SGHRS and CDR2 YFSETQ come from the germline V gene. Trimming cost V 5 bases and J 9 bases, with 9 bases left between them. This CDR3 contains 11 residues. CDR3 loop: CASRGGSEQFF. For the CDR3, the DNA is TGCGCCAGCAGAGGCGGAAGTGAGCAGTTCTTC.

This clonotype showed up many times. V and J are TRBV7-2 and TRBJ1-1; maybe TRBD1 (6 bases). Germline V CDR1 and CDR2: SGHTA, FQGNSA. V was cut by 1 base and J by 0 bases, with 9 bases left in between. The CDR3 is 15 residues long. The CDR3 coding sequence is TGTGCCAGCAGCTTAGACGACAGGATGAACACTGAAGCTTTCTTT. It translates to CASSLDDRMNTEAFF.